These T cell receptor beta chains were read from a single sample in a study of CD8 T cells in ankylosing spondylitis. Via MiXCR, TCRdb re-called the 5' RACE reads, giving one row per CDR3 protein. In the table there are 200,000 to 250,000 distinct CDR3 sequences, about 7% of which are singletons. The sample taken for sequencing was blood, either unsorted or a sorted T cell fraction (not recorded which). The source is a male donor with ankylosing spondylitis. Both conserved end residues are part of each CDR3. The D gene is left open where the match is weak. Only some rows state a clone size, as once, few, many or a class for expanded clones.

v_call	clone_size	d_call	j_call	cdr3_nt	cdr3_aa
TRBV20-1	many	NA	TRBJ2-1	TGCAGTGCTAGCCGGGCGGACAATGAGCAGTTCTTC	CSASRADNEQFF
TRBV7-9	NA	NA	TRBJ2-7	TGTGCCAGCAGCCCCCCAACAGCCTTCTACGAGCAGTACTTC	CASSPPTAFYEQYF
TRBV20-1	NA	NA	TRBJ2-2	TGCAGTGCTAGGCCGAGGAACACCGGGGAGCTGTTTTTT	CSARPRNTGELFF
TRBV23-1	many	TRBD2	TRBJ2-3	TGCGCCAGCAGTCAGCGGGGGGGCACAGATACGCAGTATTTT	CASSQRGGTDTQYF
TRBV7-2	many	NA	TRBJ1-2	TGTGCCAGCAGCTCCATGGGGGTTGGCGGCTACACCTTC	CASSSMGVGGYTF
TRBV7-9	many	TRBD1	TRBJ2-5	TGTGCCAGCAGACGACAGGGGCAAGAGACCCAGTACTTC	CASRRQGQETQYF
TRBV25-1	many	NA	TRBJ2-1	TGTGCCTCCTGGAGCGGGGAGCAGTTCTTC	CASWSGEQFF
TRBV4-3	few	NA	TRBJ2-5	TGCGCCAGCAGCCGGTTTATACAGGATTCCGAGACCCAGTACTTC	CASSRFIQDSETQYF
TRBV7-8	few	NA	TRBJ1-2	TGTGCCAGCAGCTCCCAAAAACGACAGAGCTATGGCTACACCTTC	CASSSQKRQSYGYTF
TRBV7-9	many	NA	TRBJ1-2	TGTGCCAGCAGCTGGGGGCGATCAAACTATGGCTACACCTTC	CASSWGRSNYGYTF
TRBV11-2	many	TRBD1	TRBJ1-1	TGTGCCAGCAGCTTTAGACAGGGGGCTGAAGCTTTCTTT	CASSFRQGAEAFF
TRBV25-1	many	NA	TRBJ2-7	TGTGCCAGCAGTCACAGACAGTTGAACTCCTACGAGCAGTACTTC	CASSHRQLNSYEQYF
TRBV7-6	many	TRBD1	TRBJ1-5	TGTGCCAGCAGCTTACGGACAGGGAATCAGCCCCAGCATTTT	CASSLRTGNQPQHF
TRBV29-1	NA	TRBD2	TRBJ2-1	TGCAGCGTCTATGGACTAGCGGGAGATGATGAGCAGTTCTTC	CSVYGLAGDDEQFF
TRBV4-3	few	NA	TRBJ2-1	TGCGCCAGCAGCCACGGGGACGTCTCCTACAATGAGCAGTTCTTC	CASSHGDVSYNEQFF
TRBV20-1	many	NA	TRBJ2-3	TGCAGTGAAAAGCCGGGACCCGGTTACACAGATACGCAGTATTTT	CSEKPGPGYTDTQYF
TRBV4-3	many	TRBD2	TRBJ2-1	TGCGCCAGCAGGCTAAAGCGGGGGTTCTGGGGCGAGCAGTTCTTC	CASRLKRGFWGEQFF
TRBV11-2	few	NA	TRBJ2-1	TGTGCCAGCAGCTTAGATCCGGTGCTCGGCTCCTACAATGAGCAGTTCTTC	CASSLDPVLGSYNEQFF
TRBV3-1	many	NA	TRBJ2-7	TGTGCCAGCAGCACGGGACTCGGCGAGCAGTACTTC	CASSTGLGEQYF
TRBV29-1	few	NA	TRBJ2-7	TGCAGCGTTGAGGGCCGGTCTCCTTCCTACGAGCAGTACTTC	CSVEGRSPSYEQYF
TRBV7-8	few	NA	TRBJ1-5	TGTGCCAGCAGCTTACGGAGGGTTAGGGGCAATCAGCCCCAGCATTTT	CASSLRRVRGNQPQHF
TRBV20-1	many	NA	TRBJ1-2	TGCAGTGCCAGACTTGACAGTAACTATGGCTACACCTTC	CSARLDSNYGYTF
TRBV2	many	NA	TRBJ1-2	TGTGCCAGCAATGAGGGGGGGCATGGCTACACCTTC	CASNEGGHGYTF
TRBV2	many	NA	TRBJ2-2	TGTGCCAGCAGCGGGTCTAACACCGGGGAGCTGTTTTTT	CASSGSNTGELFF
TRBV7-9	many	NA	TRBJ2-7	TGTGCCAGCAGCCCCGAACCTCGATACTACGAGCAGTACTTC	CASSPEPRYYEQYF
TRBV19	NA	TRBD2	TRBJ2-2	TGTGCCAGTAGTAGGACTAGCGGGGGTACCGGGGAGCTGTTTTTT	CASSRTSGGTGELFF
TRBV28	many	NA	TRBJ2-7	TGTGCCAGCAGTACGAGTGGGAGGTACGAGCAGTACTTC	CASSTSGRYEQYF
TRBV27	many	NA	TRBJ2-1	TGTGCCAGCAGTTTAGGTGGAACGGGGCATGAGCAGTTCTTC	CASSLGGTGHEQFF
TRBV27	many	NA	TRBJ2-4	TGTGCCAGCAGTTTGTCCAGCGCAAAAAACATTCAGTACTTC	CASSLSSAKNIQYF
TRBV24-1	many	TRBD1	TRBJ2-3	TGTGCCACCAGTGCGACAGGGAAGAAGTCGGATACGCAGTATTTT	CATSATGKKSDTQYF
TRBV5-1	many	NA	TRBJ1-2	TGCGCCAGCAGCGCAGGGAACGGCTACACCTTC	CASSAGNGYTF
TRBV14	few	NA	TRBJ2-7	TGTGCCAGCAGCCCCAGAGGGAGAGGGGAGCAGTACTTC	CASSPRGRGEQYF
TRBV4-3	NA	TRBD2	TRBJ2-7	TGCGCCAGCAGCCAATCCCGCGTCGGGACTAGCGGGACCGAGCAGTACTTC	CASSQSRVGTSGTEQYF
TRBV3-1	NA	TRBD1	TRBJ1-5	TGTGCCAGCAGCCAAGGGGAATGGGACAGCGTCAATCAGCCCCAGCATTTT	CASSQGEWDSVNQPQHF
TRBV11-2	many	NA	TRBJ2-3	TGTGCCAGCAGCTTAGAACGGCAGCCCCATACGCAGTATTTT	CASSLERQPHTQYF
TRBV5-6	few	NA	TRBJ1-1	TGTGCCAGCAGCCCCGGGCTGGGGGGCACTGAAGCTTTCTTT	CASSPGLGGTEAFF
TRBV5-1	many	TRBD1	TRBJ2-7	TGCGCCAGCAGCTTGTTCTGGGACAGGGTCGACGAGCAGTACTTC	CASSLFWDRVDEQYF
TRBV4-1	many	TRBD1	TRBJ2-1	TGCGCCAGCAGCCAAGAGGCCAGGGGGCTCGATGAGCAGTTCTTC	CASSQEARGLDEQFF
TRBV24-1	many	TRBD1	TRBJ2-1	TGTGCCACCAGTGATTTGGCAGGGGGCGCCTACAATGAGCAGTTCTTC	CATSDLAGGAYNEQFF
TRBV7-9	NA	TRBD2	TRBJ2-5	TGTGCCAGCAGCCCGGGGGGGAGCAAAGAGACCCAGTACTTC	CASSPGGSKETQYF